This T cell receptor (beta chain) comes out of a study of cytomegalovirus exposure and HLA in healthy donors. Background on the study: Early on, a data release was issued that held approximately 92 million unique TCRs from HLA-typed donors. Whole-study findings and limits: Whilst most TCR sequences proved rare, a subset of public TCRs occurred across many donors. For TCR beta chains, V- and J-gene trimming was later linked to a missense DCLRE1C variant.

PCR employed 60 Vbeta and 13 Jbeta primers. The protocol was immunoSEQ multiplex PCR, while the TCRdb copy is restricted to in-frame clones and leaves out a portion. In the table there are some 150,000 clones, roughly 80% of which are singletons. The CDR3 runs to 18 residues. Germline V gene sequence: CDR1 LNHNV, CDR2 YYDKDF (reference sequence). V lost 0 bases, J lost 5 bases, and 22 bases lay in between. The donors gave bone marrow, and they were healthy. Concerning this clone: Its antigen is not identified.

Sample: PBMCs. The TCR originated in a young woman in good health and CMV-seropositive. The V and J genes are TRBV15 and TRBJ2-5; a weak D match, TRBD2 (5 bases). For the CDR3, the DNA is TGTGCCACCAGCAGAGATTTATTAAGGTCTAGCCTTGGCGAGACCCAGTACTTC. As protein: CATSRDLLRSSLGETQYF.